This entry is about one T cell receptor (beta chain). The germline CDR1 and CDR2 sequences are KGHSH and LQKENI. Trimming removed 3 bases from V and 10 bases from J, with 13 bases in between. The CDR3 totals 13 residues. This sample was taken from a study of blood T cell repertoires in COVID-19. Study summary: Italy, Spain and the United States were the sources of the convalescent and acute COVID-19 samples.

How the authors handled the data: Using reference gene primer amplification, nucleated cell counts were estimated. The table came from immunoSEQ multiplex PCR; TCRdb's copy has only in-frame clones and leaves some out. The V and J calls and clone size come from that table; D and trimming were worked out from the DNA. The table shows fewer than 40,000 clones, with about 90% occurring only once. The TCR comes from a man in his sixties with active COVID-19. Sequenced input: peripheral blood. This chain joins TRBV18 and TRBJ2-1; D is possibly TRBD2 (6 bases). In DNA form, the CDR3 reads TGTGCCAGCTCACCGGGGAATCTAGCGGAGCAGTTCTTC. Translation: CASSPGNLAEQFF.